This T cell receptor (beta chain) was profiled in a study of T cell repertoires in cytomegalovirus infection. Broader study findings: Ex vivo, HLA-C-restricted CMV-specific TCR beta clonotypes prevailed over the rest of the response.

Each CDR3 protein is one row after TCRdb ran MiXCR on the reads. The sample comprises hundreds of thousands of distinct CDR3 sequences, roughly 46% of which are singletons, and about 41% rests with the top ten. The germline CDR1 and CDR2 sequences are ENHRY and SYGVKD. V gave up 7 bases and J gave up 5 bases, with 12 bases separating them. The CDR3 is 13 residues long. As for this clonotype: What it binds is not known.

This specimen consisted of cultured PBMCs, obtained from culture after CMV antigen stimulation. The genes are TRBV10-3 and TRBJ1-5; no firm D call. The clonotype originates from a human donor in good health (CMV status not recorded). Some clones in this sample may be carry-over from other donors' samples. CDR3 sequence (DNA): TGTGCCATCACCCAAGCGGCCGATCAGCCCCAGCATTTT. It encodes CAITQAADQPQHF.